These T cell receptor beta chains were read from a single sample in a study of T cell responses to AZD1222 COVID-19 vaccine. The table came from immunoSEQ multiplex PCR; TCRdb's copy has only in-frame clones and leaves some out. Of 110,000 to 150,000 clones in the sample, roughly 91% were seen once. Specimen: peripheral blood, collected on day 0 of AZD1222 vaccination. The source is an adult in good health. CDR3s include the opening cysteine and the closing phenylalanine or tryptophan. Each record gives: J gene, V gene, clone size, D gene, CDR3 protein, CDR3 DNA. D genes are given only for firm matches. Not every row has a clone size; where given, it reads once, few, many or a size class.

J: TRBJ1-1; V: TRBV7-2; size: few; D: TRBD1; CDR3: CASSRDRQNTEAFF; DNA: TGTGCCAGCAGCCGGGACAGACAGAACACTGAAGCTTTCTTT
J: TRBJ1-1; V: TRBV2; size: -; D: TRBD1; CDR3: CASTLGGTGGFGTEAFF; DNA: TGTGCCAGCACCTTAGGGGGGACAGGGGGCTTTGGAACTGAAGCTTTCTTT
J: TRBJ1-3; V: TRBV4-3; size: -; D: TRBD1; CDR3: CASSQGTGSGNTIYF; DNA: TGCGCCAGCAGCCAAGGGACAGGGTCCGGAAACACCATATATTTT
J: TRBJ1-2; V: TRBV5-4; size: once; D: -; CDR3: CASSLTDHYGYTF; DNA: TGTGCCAGCAGCTTGACAGACCACTATGGCTACACCTTC
J: TRBJ2-1; V: TRBV5-1; size: -; D: -; CDR3: CASSLAGGHPREQFF; DNA: TGCGCCAGCAGCTTGGCGGGGGGCCACCCCAGGGAGCAGTTCTTC
J: TRBJ1-1; V: TRBV7-8; size: -; D: -; CDR3: CASSVSALNTEAFF; DNA: TGTGCCAGCAGCGTGTCCGCGCTTAACACTGAAGCTTTCTTT
J: TRBJ1-1; V: TRBV7-9; size: -; D: -; CDR3: CASSFRVNTEAFF; DNA: TGTGCCAGCAGCTTTAGAGTGAACACTGAAGCTTTCTTT
J: TRBJ1-6; V: TRBV18; size: -; D: -; CDR3: CASSPSIGTPLHF; DNA: TGTGCCAGCTCACCGAGTATTGGCACACCCCTCCACTTT
J: TRBJ2-2; V: TRBV7-2; size: -; D: TRBD2; CDR3: CASSLIAGGFTGELFF; DNA: TGTGCCAGCAGCCTTATAGCGGGGGGTTTCACCGGGGAGCTGTTTTTT
J: TRBJ2-7; V: TRBV30; size: -; D: TRBD1; CDR3: CAWNRQGFTYEQYF; DNA: TGTGCCTGGAATCGACAGGGATTTACCTACGAGCAGTACTTC
J: TRBJ1-1; V: TRBV12-5; size: -; D: -; CDR3: CASGLAPGHRLNTEAFF; DNA: TGTGCTAGTGGTTTGGCACCGGGACACCGTTTGAACACTGAAGCTTTCTTT
J: TRBJ1-2; V: TRBV3-1/TRBV3-2; size: -; D: -; CDR3: CASSQDAGIDGYTF; DNA: TGTGCCAGCAGCCAAGACGCAGGGATAGATGGCTACACCTTC
J: TRBJ1-5; V: TRBV5-8; size: -; D: -; CDR3: CASSLEWGGMRNQPQHF; DNA: TGTGCCAGCAGCTTGGAATGGGGGGGAATGAGGAATCAGCCCCAGCATTTT
J: TRBJ2-1; V: TRBV19; size: once; D: -; CDR3: CASSISTREYNNEQFF; DNA: TGTGCCAGTAGTATAAGTACACGCGAGTACAACAATGAGCAGTTCTTC
J: TRBJ1-1; V: TRBV5-1; size: -; D: -; CDR3: CASSLDRARNTEAFF; DNA: TGCGCCAGCAGCTTGGACAGGGCAAGGAACACTGAAGCTTTCTTT
J: TRBJ2-5; V: TRBV5-8; size: -; D: -; CDR3: CASSLDRETQYF; DNA: TGTGCCAGCAGCCTAGACAGGGAGACCCAGTACTTC
J: TRBJ1-4; V: TRBV18; size: -; D: -; CDR3: CASSPRGAAEKLFF; DNA: TGTGCCAGCTCACCAAGGGGGGCTGCTGAAAAACTGTTTTTT
J: TRBJ1-3; V: TRBV4-1; size: -; D: TRBD1; CDR3: CASSQVYGQGWENTIYF; DNA: TGCGCCAGCAGCCAAGTCTACGGACAGGGATGGGAAAACACCATATATTTT
J: TRBJ1-6; V: TRBV27; size: -; D: -; CDR3: CASRSPTGNSPLHF; DNA: TGTGCCAGCAGATCCCCAACGGGCAATTCACCCCTCCACTTT
J: TRBJ2-7; V: TRBV2; size: -; D: -; CDR3: CASSRIYEQYF; DNA: TGTGCCAGCAGTCGAATTTACGAGCAGTACTTC
J: TRBJ1-1; V: TRBV29-1; size: -; D: -; CDR3: CSVRWGSEAFF; DNA: TGCAGCGTGAGGTGGGGGAGTGAAGCTTTCTTT
J: TRBJ1-2; V: TRBV6-4; size: few; D: -; CDR3: CASSDSTGGPTYGYTF; DNA: TGTGCCAGCAGTGACTCGACGGGGGGCCCTACCTATGGCTACACCTTC
J: TRBJ2-3; V: TRBV7-2; size: few; D: TRBD2; CDR3: CASSSYPPSGGAAYTQYF; DNA: TGTGCCAGCAGCAGCTACCCTCCTAGCGGGGGGGCCGCGTATACGCAGTATTTT
J: TRBJ1-1; V: TRBV11-2; size: -; D: -; CDR3: CASSLAPSMNTEAFF; DNA: TGTGCCAGCAGCTTAGCGCCAAGCATGAACACTGAAGCTTTCTTT
J: TRBJ2-7; V: TRBV5-1; size: -; D: TRBD1; CDR3: CASSWDRSSYEQYF; DNA: TGCGCCAGCAGTTGGGACAGGAGCTCCTACGAGCAGTACTTC
J: TRBJ1-5; V: TRBV30; size: -; D: -; CDR3: CAWRSQNQPQHF; DNA: TGTGCCTGGAGGAGCCAGAATCAGCCCCAGCATTTT
J: TRBJ2-7; V: TRBV19; size: -; D: TRBD1; CDR3: CASSHLRGQGIEQYF; DNA: TGTGCCAGTAGCCACCTCCGGGGACAGGGGATCGAGCAGTACTTC
J: TRBJ1-2; V: TRBV18; size: once; D: -; CDR3: CASSPPTGGGYGYTF; DNA: TGTGCCAGCTCACCACCAACGGGGGGCGGCTATGGCTACACCTTC
J: TRBJ2-7; V: TRBV29-1; size: -; D: -; CDR3: CSVEARGYEQYF; DNA: TGCAGCGTTGAAGCCAGAGGTTACGAGCAGTACTTC
J: TRBJ2-5; V: TRBV7-7; size: -; D: -; CDR3: CASSSGTGLHQTQYF; DNA: TGTGCTAGCAGCTCCGGGACTGGCCTGCATCAGACCCAGTACTTC
J: TRBJ2-7; V: TRBV27; size: -; D: TRBD1; CDR3: CASSSFYMGQGHYEQYF; DNA: TGTGCCAGCAGTTCGTTTTATATGGGACAGGGACACTACGAGCAGTACTTC
J: TRBJ1-6; V: TRBV14; size: -; D: -; CDR3: CASSQNRLEPLHF; DNA: TGTGCCAGCAGCCAGAACCGGCTCGAACCCCTCCACTTT
J: TRBJ1-3; V: TRBV10-3; size: -; D: TRBD1; CDR3: CAITWDSSGNTIYF; DNA: TGTGCCATCACTTGGGACAGCTCTGGAAACACCATATATTTT
J: TRBJ2-2; V: TRBV7-2; size: once; D: -; CDR3: CASTPWSTGELFF; DNA: TGTGCCAGCACCCCCTGGAGCACCGGGGAGCTGTTTTTT
J: TRBJ1-5; V: TRBV25-1; size: -; D: -; CDR3: CASRGFRESNQPQHF; DNA: TGTGCCAGCAGAGGCTTCAGGGAAAGCAATCAGCCCCAGCATTTT
J: TRBJ2-7; V: TRBV28; size: -; D: -; CDR3: CASSLIAEFYEQYF; DNA: TGTGCCAGCAGTTTGATAGCGGAATTCTACGAGCAGTACTTC
J: TRBJ1-5; V: TRBV12-3/TRBV12-4; size: -; D: -; CDR3: CASSWGGQPQHF; DNA: TGTGCCAGCAGTTGGGGGGGTCAGCCCCAGCATTTT
J: TRBJ1-1; V: TRBV24-1; size: -; D: -; CDR3: CATTLDTEAFF; DNA: TGTGCCACCACCCTTGATACTGAAGCTTTCTTT
J: TRBJ2-3; V: TRBV5-4; size: -; D: TRBD2; CDR3: CASSLVAGGRGDTQYF; DNA: TGTGCCAGCAGCTTGGTAGCGGGGGGGCGGGGAGATACGCAGTATTTT
J: TRBJ1-2; V: TRBV12-5; size: -; D: -; CDR3: CASAAWTVFYYGYTF; DNA: TGTGCTAGTGCCGCTTGGACGGTCTTCTACTATGGCTACACCTTC
J: TRBJ1-6; V: TRBV27; size: once; D: TRBD1; CDR3: CASSSRPGQGDSPLHF; DNA: TGTGCCAGCAGTTCACGACCGGGACAGGGGGATTCACCCCTCCACTTT
J: TRBJ1-2; V: TRBV12-3/TRBV12-4; size: -; D: -; CDR3: CASSRTLNYGYTF; DNA: TGTGCCAGCAGTCGGACACTTAACTATGGCTACACCTTC
J: TRBJ2-4; V: TRBV7-2; size: -; D: -; CDR3: CASSLDPNIQYF; DNA: TGTGCCAGCAGCTTAGATCCAAACATTCAGTACTTC
J: TRBJ1-5; V: TRBV4-1; size: once; D: TRBD1; CDR3: CASSQGDRGNQPQHF; DNA: TGCGCCAGCAGCCAAGGGGACAGGGGCAATCAGCCCCAGCATTTT
J: TRBJ2-6; V: TRBV6-1; size: -; D: -; CDR3: CASSEDSSGANVLTF; DNA: TGTGCCAGCAGTGAGGACAGCTCTGGGGCCAACGTCCTGACTTTC
J: TRBJ1-6; V: TRBV4-1; size: -; D: -; CDR3: CASSQAPAGRDSPLHF; DNA: TGCGCCAGCAGCCAAGCCCCAGCGGGTAGGGATTCACCCCTCCACTTT
J: TRBJ1-4; V: TRBV13; size: -; D: -; CDR3: CASSLGKSNEKLFF; DNA: TGTGCCAGCAGCTTGGGAAAGTCGAATGAAAAACTGTTTTTT
J: TRBJ1-3; V: TRBV30; size: -; D: TRBD1; CDR3: CAWSVTRTGRLGDTIYF; DNA: TGTGCCTGGAGTGTTACCCGGACAGGGCGGCTGGGAGACACCATATATTTT
J: TRBJ1-2; V: TRBV27; size: -; D: -; CDR3: CASSFGTGYGYTF; DNA: TGTGCCAGCAGTTTCGGGACCGGCTATGGCTACACCTTC
J: TRBJ1-5; V: TRBV15; size: -; D: -; CDR3: CATSRDRVRPQHF; DNA: TGTGCCACCAGCAGAGACAGGGTTCGGCCCCAGCATTTT
J: TRBJ2-7; V: TRBV7-8; size: -; D: -; CDR3: CASSLHEIRAYEQYF; DNA: TGTGCCAGCAGCTTACATGAGATAAGGGCCTACGAGCAGTACTTC
J: TRBJ2-1; V: TRBV9; size: -; D: TRBD1; CDR3: CASSVGRDRSYNEQFF; DNA: TGTGCCAGCAGCGTAGGCCGGGACAGGAGTTACAATGAGCAGTTCTTC